Sequencing of this T cell receptor beta chain was carried out in a study of cytomegalovirus exposure and HLA in healthy donors. The PCR used 60 Vbeta and 13 Jbeta primers. Profiled with immunoSEQ multiplex PCR; TCRdb holds only in-frame clones, not every one. The table includes more than 150,000 clones, 75% to 85% detected once. V shed 7 bases and J shed 1 base, with 10 bases lying between them. The germline V gene encodes CDR1 SQVTM and CDR2 ANQGSEA. The CDR3 totals 12 residues. This clone showed up just a few times. This sequence joins TRBV29-1 and TRBJ1-1; possible D gene TRBD1, 5 bases. Sequencing was done on a sample of PBMCs. The TCR sequence derives from a girl aged 2-9 years in good health and CMV-seropositive. The CDR3 region has the DNA TGCAGCGCGGGACTTCCGAACACTGAAGCTTTCTTT. Protein product: CSAGLPNTEAFF.